Shown below are 9 T cell receptor beta chains from a single sample sequenced in a study of blood T cell repertoires in COVID-19. The protocol was immunoSEQ multiplex PCR, while the TCRdb copy is restricted to in-frame clones and leaves out a portion. The sample yields about 45,000 clones, 60% to 80% seen once. The specimen sequenced was peripheral blood. Source of these receptors: a man between 65 and 79 years old with acute or convalescent COVID-19.

This clone showed up just a few times. The gene calls are TRBV5-1 and TRBJ1-2; unclear D gene. CDR1 is SGHRS and CDR2 is YFSETQ in the germline V gene. CDR3 length: 12 amino acids. The V and J ends lost 4 bases and 2 bases respectively, with 6 bases between them. CDR3 DNA sequence: TGCGCCAGCAGCCCCGTCAACTATGGCTACACCTTC. Its protein is CASSPVNYGYTF.

The V gene is TRBV3-1 (or the pseudogene TRBV3-2), the J gene TRBJ2-7, with 8 nucleotides matching TRBD1. The CDR3 is made up of 14 amino acids. J lost 2 bases, V lost 4 bases, and 4 bases had no gene match. The germline V gene has CDR1 LGHDT and CDR2 YNNKEL (reference sequence). The CDR3 nucleotides read TGTGCCAGCAGCCCTGGGACAGGACCCTACGAGCAGTACTTC. Its translation is CASSPGTGPYEQYF.

The chain employs TRBV19 and TRBJ2-7; D perhaps matches TRBD1 (6 bases). The V gene's germline CDR1 is LNHDA and CDR2 SQIVND (reference sequence). CDR3 size: 14 residues. With 7 bases removed from V and 3 bases from J, the gap between germline ends came to 16 bases. The CDR3 here is CASKAWDKDYEQYF. DNA for the CDR3: TGTGCCAGTAAAGCTTGGGACAAGGACTACGAGCAGTACTTC.

V is TRBV11-2 and J is TRBJ1-1; D is undetermined. Deletions cut 1 base from V and 1 base from J, with 7 bases between. The CDR3 loop spans 14 amino acids. CDR1 and CDR2 from the germline V gene are SGHAT and FQNNGV. The CDR3 protein is CASSLVRGNTEAFF. The CDR3 region has the DNA TGTGCCAGCAGCTTAGTGCGGGGGAACACTGAAGCTTTCTTT. Complete variable domain (other parts from reference TRBV11-2 and TRBJ1-1): EAGVAQSPRYKIIEKRQSVAFWCNPISGHATLYWYQQILGQGPKLLIQFQNNGVVDDSQLPKDRFSAERLKGVDSTLKIQPAKLEDSAVYLCASSLVRGNTEAFFGQGTRLTVV.

In this sample, this clone turned up once. V gene TRBV27 combines with J gene TRBJ1-5, with 8 bases fitting TRBD1. V lost 4 bases and J lost 6; bases outside the gene matches: 5. Germline CDR1 MNHEY, CDR2 SMNVEV (reference sequence). This CDR3 spans 14 amino acids. The CDR3 sequence: CASSSRTGSQPQHF. CDR3 nucleotides: TGTGCCAGCAGTTCCCGGACAGGGAGTCAGCCCCAGCATTTT.

This clone was recorded a few times. In nucleotides, the CDR3 is TGTGCCACCGGCCGGGACAGCAACAATGAGCAGTTCTTC. This sequence encodes CATGRDSNNEQFF. The chain carries TRBV24-1 and TRBJ2-1; 7 bases agree with TRBD1. V was clipped by 9 bases and J by 5 bases; unmatched bases: 6. The CDR3 totals 13 residues. Germline assignment: CDR1 KGHDR and CDR2 SFDVKD.

V gene TRBV5-1 combines with J gene TRBJ2-7; 10 positions agree with TRBD1. V dropped 0 bases and J dropped 3; count of bases not matched to a gene: 0. The CDR3 extends over 14 amino acids. Looked up from germline, CDR1 is SGHRS and CDR2 is YFSETQ. The CDR3, as DNA: TGCGCCAGCAGCTTGGGGACAGGGGGCTACGAGCAGTACTTC. Translation: CASSLGTGGYEQYF.

The chain couples TRBV3-1 (or the pseudogene TRBV3-2) to TRBJ1-2; D is possibly TRBD1 (5 bases). The CDR3 is 15 amino acids. Germline CDR1 is LGHDT and CDR2 is YNNKEL (reference sequence). V shed 3 bases and J shed 4 bases, with 15 bases lying between them. CDR3 sequence reads: CASSQGPGIGYGYTF. CDR3 in DNA: TGTGCCAGCAGCCAGGGCCCAGGGATAGGCTATGGCTACACCTTC.

The chain uses TRBV18 and TRBJ2-3; 9 nucleotides line up with TRBD1. The CDR3 consists of 17 residues. J gave up 3 bases and V 1 base, and 8 bases lay outside the gene matches. CDR1 and CDR2 (germline): KGHSH, LQKENI. The CDR3 loop reads CASSPLPGQGLTDTQYF. The CDR3 nucleotides read TGTGCCAGCTCACCACTCCCCGGACAGGGGCTAACAGATACGCAGTATTTT.